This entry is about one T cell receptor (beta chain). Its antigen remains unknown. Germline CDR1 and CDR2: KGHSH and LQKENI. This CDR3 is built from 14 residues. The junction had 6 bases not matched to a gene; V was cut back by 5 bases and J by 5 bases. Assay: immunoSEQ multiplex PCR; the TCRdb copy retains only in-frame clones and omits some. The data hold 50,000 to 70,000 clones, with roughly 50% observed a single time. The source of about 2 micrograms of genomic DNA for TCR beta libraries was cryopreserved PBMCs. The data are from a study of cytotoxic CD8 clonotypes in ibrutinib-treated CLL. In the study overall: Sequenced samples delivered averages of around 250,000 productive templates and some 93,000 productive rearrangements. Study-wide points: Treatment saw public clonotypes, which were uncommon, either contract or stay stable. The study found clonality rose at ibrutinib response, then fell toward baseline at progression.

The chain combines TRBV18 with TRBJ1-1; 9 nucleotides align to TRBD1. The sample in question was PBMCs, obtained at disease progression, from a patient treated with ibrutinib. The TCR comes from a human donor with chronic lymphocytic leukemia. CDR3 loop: CASSSGTGMTEAFF. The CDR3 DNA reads TGTGCCAGCTCATCCGGGACAGGGATGACTGAAGCTTTCTTT. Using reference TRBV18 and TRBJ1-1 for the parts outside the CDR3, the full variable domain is NAGVMQNPRHLVRRRGQEARLRCSPMKGHSHVYWYRQLPEEGLKFMVYLQKENIIDESGMPKERFSAEFPKEGPSILRIQQVVRGDSAAYFCASSSGTGMTEAFFGQGTRLTVV.